What follows describes a single TCR beta chain. The antigen remains unidentified. The data belong to a study of T cell responses to AZD1222 COVID-19 vaccine. Study results and caveats: At 160-218 and 743-854, vaccine-associated CD4 TCRs were dominant, and they spanned spike.

Assay used: immunoSEQ multiplex PCR; TCRdb lists only in-frame clones, some missing. The sample records roughly 90,000 clones, roughly nine tenths being singletons. The CDR3 consists of 16 residues. Germline lookup yields CDR1 SGDLS and CDR2 YYNGEE. V shed 3 bases, J shed 7 bases, and the junction held 12 bases outside the gene matches. The rearrangement links TRBV9 to TRBJ2-1, with TRBD2 matching 8 bases. The specimen was peripheral blood, collected 28 days after the second AZD1222 dose. The receptor comes from an adult who received the AZD1222 COVID-19 vaccine. Written as DNA, the CDR3 is TGTGCCAGCAGCGACGCAATGACTAGCGTGGGGAATGAGCAGTTCTTC. It codes for CASSDAMTSVGNEQFF.